Listed here are 6 T cell receptor beta chains from one sample, sequenced in a study of blood T cell repertoires in COVID-19. TCRdb's copy holds only in-frame clones and misses some; the assay was immunoSEQ multiplex PCR. The sample lists around 100,000 clones, around 89% occurring once. The sequencing sample was made of peripheral blood. These receptors were obtained from a woman aged 45 to 65 with acute or convalescent COVID-19.

This clone was counted a single time. The chain carries TRBV28 and TRBJ2-1; 7 bases align to TRBD1. Germline-derived CDR1 and CDR2 are MDHEN and SYDVKM. The CDR3 spans 16 residues. The V gene end was trimmed by 2 bases and the J gene end by 4 bases; junction bases not matched to a gene: 8. The CDR3 region is CASSLPDRKNYNEQFF. In DNA, the CDR3 is TGTGCCAGCAGTTTACCGGACAGGAAAAATTACAATGAGCAGTTCTTC. The complete variable domain, with remaining parts taken from reference TRBV28 and TRBJ2-1, reads DVKVTQSSRYLVKRTGEKVFLECVQDMDHENMFWYRQDPGLGLRLIYFSYDVKMKEKGDIPEGYSVSREKKERFSLILESASTNQTSMYLCASSLPDRKNYNEQFFGPGTRLTVL.

The chain employs TRBV11-2 and TRBJ2-7; D remains unclear. V gave up 5 bases and J gave up 4 bases, with 9 bases separating them. This CDR3 has 12 amino acids. Germline CDR1 is SGHAT and CDR2 is FQNNGV. The CDR3 protein is CASSRLIYEQYF. The DNA of the CDR3 is TGTGCCAGCAGCAGACTGATATACGAGCAGTACTTC.

The J gene is TRBJ1-2, the V gene TRBV5-4; 7 bases agree with TRBD1. Germline V gene data show CDR1 as SGHNT and CDR2 as YYREEE (reference sequence). This CDR3 contains 19 residues. With V trimmed by 4 bases and J by 8 bases, 26 bases remained unmatched. The CDR3 region has the DNA TGTGCCAGCAGCAACCGACAGGGAATTTTAGTGAGGGAGGTCGAGGGCTACACCTTC. It specifies CASSNRQGILVREVEGYTF. The full variable domain, rest sourced from reference TRBV5-4 and TRBJ1-2, is ETGVTQSPTHLIKTRGQQVTLRCSSQSGHNTVSWYQQALGQGPQFIFQYYREEENGRGNFPPRFSGLQFPNYSSELNVNALELDDSALYLCASSNRQGILVREVEGYTFGSGTRLTVV.

This clone appeared once. This rearrangement joins TRBV7-3 to TRBJ2-3; 13 bases line up with TRBD2. The CDR3 totals 18 residues. The germline CDR1 and CDR2 sequences are SGHTA and FQGTGA. J was trimmed by 0 bases and V by 5 bases; bases with no gene match: 8. The CDR3 loop reads CASSQKGLAGTSTDTQYF. The DNA of the CDR3 is TGTGCCAGCAGCCAAAAGGGACTAGCGGGAACTAGCACAGATACGCAGTATTTT. Variable domain in full (rest from reference TRBV7-3 and TRBJ2-3): GAGVSQTPSNKVTEKGKYVELRCDPISGHTALYWYRQSLGQGPEFLIYFQGTGAADDSGLPNDRFFAVRPEGSVSTLKIQRTERGDSAVYLCASSQKGLAGTSTDTQYFGPGTRLTVL.

This chain links TRBV27 with TRBJ1-5; TRBD1 matches 10 bases. The CDR3 has 18 residues. The V and J ends lost 5 bases and 1 base, in that order; junction bases with no gene match: 11. CDR1 and CDR2 from the germline V gene are MNHEY and SMNVEV (reference sequence). DNA of the CDR3: TGTGCCAGCAGTGAGGGCCCTCCGGGACAGGGGAGCAATCAGCCCCAGCATTTT. It is translated as CASSEGPPGQGSNQPQHF.

This sequence joins TRBV6-5 and TRBJ1-2; 7 bases agree with TRBD1. The CDR3 contains 15 residues. V dropped 0 bases and J dropped 2; count of bases not matched to a gene: 3. Germline CDR1 reads MNHEY; CDR2 reads SVGAGI. The CDR3 DNA follows: TGTGCCAGCAGTTACTCCGGACAGGTGAACTATGGCTACACCTTC. Translation: CASSYSGQVNYGYTF.